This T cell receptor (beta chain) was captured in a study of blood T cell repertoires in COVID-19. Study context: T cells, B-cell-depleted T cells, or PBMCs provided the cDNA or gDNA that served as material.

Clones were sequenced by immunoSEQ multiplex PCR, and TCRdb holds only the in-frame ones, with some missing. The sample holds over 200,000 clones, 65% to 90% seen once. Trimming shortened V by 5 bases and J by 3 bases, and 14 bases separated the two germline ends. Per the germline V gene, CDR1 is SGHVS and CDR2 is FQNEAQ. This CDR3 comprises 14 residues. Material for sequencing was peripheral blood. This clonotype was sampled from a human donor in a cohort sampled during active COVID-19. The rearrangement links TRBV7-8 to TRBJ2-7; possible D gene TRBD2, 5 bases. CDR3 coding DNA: TGTGCCAGCAGCCCAGAATTCCGGGACTACGAGCAGTACTTC. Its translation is CASSPEFRDYEQYF.